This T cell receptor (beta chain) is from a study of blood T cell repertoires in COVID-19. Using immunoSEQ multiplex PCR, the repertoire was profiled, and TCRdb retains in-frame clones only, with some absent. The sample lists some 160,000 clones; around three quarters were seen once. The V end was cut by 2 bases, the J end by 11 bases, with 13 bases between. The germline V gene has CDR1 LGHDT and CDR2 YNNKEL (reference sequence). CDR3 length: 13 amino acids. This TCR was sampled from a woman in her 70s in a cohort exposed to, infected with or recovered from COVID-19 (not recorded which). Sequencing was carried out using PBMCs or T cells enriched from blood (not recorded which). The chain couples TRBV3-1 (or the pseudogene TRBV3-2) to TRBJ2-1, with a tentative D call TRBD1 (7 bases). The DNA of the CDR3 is TGTGCCAGCAGCCAATCCCCAGGGGGGAAGCAGTTCTTC. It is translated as CASSQSPGGKQFF.